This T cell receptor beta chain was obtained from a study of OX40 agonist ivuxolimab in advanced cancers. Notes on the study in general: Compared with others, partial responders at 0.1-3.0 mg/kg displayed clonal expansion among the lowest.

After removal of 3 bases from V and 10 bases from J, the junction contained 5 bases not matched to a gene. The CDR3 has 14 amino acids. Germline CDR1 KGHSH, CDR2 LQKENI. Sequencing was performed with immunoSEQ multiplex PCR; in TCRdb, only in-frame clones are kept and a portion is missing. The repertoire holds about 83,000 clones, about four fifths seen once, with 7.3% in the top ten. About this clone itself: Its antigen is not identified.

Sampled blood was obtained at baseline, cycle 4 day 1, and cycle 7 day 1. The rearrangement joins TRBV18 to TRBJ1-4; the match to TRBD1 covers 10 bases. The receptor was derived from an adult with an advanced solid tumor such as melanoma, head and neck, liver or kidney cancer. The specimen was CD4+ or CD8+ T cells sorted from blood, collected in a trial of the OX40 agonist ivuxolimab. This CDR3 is CASSPGDRGGKLFF. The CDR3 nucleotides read TGTGCCAGCTCACCTGGGGACAGGGGTGGAAAACTGTTTTTT.